These 15 T cell receptor beta chains came from one sample sequenced in a study of OX40 agonist ivuxolimab in advanced cancers. Measured with immunoSEQ multiplex PCR; TCRdb has only the in-frame clones, and not every one. The sample gives around 53,000 clones, 84% of which show up once; approximately 13% is in the top ten. The source was CD4+ or CD8+ T cells sorted from blood, collected in a trial of the OX40 agonist ivuxolimab. Every receptor here comes from an adult with an advanced solid tumor such as melanoma, head and neck, liver or kidney cancer.

The chain joins TRBV5-1 to TRBJ2-1; TRBD1 matches at 9 bases. V shed 4 bases and J 3 bases; nucleotides not matched to a gene: 5. The CDR3 is 15 residues long. Per the germline V gene, CDR1 is SGHRS and CDR2 is YFSETQ. The CDR3 sequence is CASSPGQGSYNEQFF. DNA of the CDR3: TGCGCCAGCAGCCCGGGACAGGGAAGCTACAATGAGCAGTTCTTC.

The chain uses TRBV6-6 and TRBJ1-1; D is unclear. The germline gives CDR1 MNHNY, CDR2 SVGAGI (reference sequence). The CDR3 sequence is 14 residues long. Deletions cut 2 bases from V and 3 bases from J, with 10 bases between. In nucleotides, the CDR3 is TGTGCCAGCAGTTACGGAAGGGAGGACACTGAAGCTTTCTTT. As protein: CASSYGREDTEAFF.

Only a few counts were recorded for this clone. The chain has TRBV7-2 and TRBJ1-4, with TRBD1 as a possible D gene (5 bases). In germline, CDR1 is SGHTA, CDR2 FQGNSA. Trimming removed 5 bases at V and 7 bases at J, with 14 bases between. This CDR3 is built from 14 residues. The CDR3: CASSGGGGGEKLFF. CDR3 coding DNA: TGTGCCAGCAGCGGTGGGGGTGGAGGTGAAAAACTGTTTTTT.

This clone was seen more than once but under ten times. The chain links TRBV27 to TRBJ1-1, with unresolved D. Trimming took 5 bases from V and 4 from J, leaving 2 bases between them. There are 10 residues in the CDR3. Germline V gene data show CDR1 as MNHEY and CDR2 as SMNVEV (reference sequence). The CDR3 region has the DNA TGTGCCAGCAGTCCCACTGAAGCTTTCTTT. Translation gives CASSPTEAFF.

The count of this clone is one. V and J are TRBV10-2 and TRBJ2-7; D may be TRBD1 or TRBD2 (6 bases each). The CDR3 has 14 residues. V was shortened by 0 bases and J by 6 bases, with 12 bases between the two germline ends. The germline V gene has CDR1 WSHSY and CDR2 SAAADI. The CDR3 sequence is CASSESYGGREQYF. CDR3 coding DNA: TGCGCCAGCAGTGAGTCGTATGGGGGGCGCGAGCAGTACTTC.

V and J are TRBV4-1 and TRBJ2-3; no definite D call. V lost 3 bases, J lost 0 bases, and 7 bases lay in between. CDR1 is MGHRA and CDR2 is YSYEKL in the germline V gene. The CDR3 runs 14 residues. DNA for the CDR3: TGCGCCAGCAGCCACGATCTGAGCACAGATACGCAGTATTTT. Translated, it gives CASSHDLSTDTQYF.

The V gene is TRBV5-1, the J gene TRBJ2-5, with no clear D. The V end lost 3 bases, the J end lost 3 bases, and 12 bases lay between the germline ends. The CDR3 sequence is 14 residues long. The germline V gene has CDR1 SGHRS and CDR2 YFSETQ. CDR3 region: CASSSSYTKETQYF. DNA for the CDR3: TGCGCCAGCAGCTCGAGTTATACTAAAGAGACCCAGTACTTC.

In this sample, this clone turned up once. The chain recombines TRBV6-1 with TRBJ1-6; tentative D call: TRBD1 (6 bases). CDR3 length equals 12 residues. Deletions cut 7 bases from V and 7 bases from J, with 8 bases between. The germline V gene has CDR1 MNHNS and CDR2 SASEGT. CDR3 sequence reads: CASTQGNSPLHF. The CDR3 DNA is TGTGCCAGCACACAGGGCAATTCACCCCTCCACTTT.

This sequence joins TRBV30 and TRBJ1-1; possible D gene TRBD1, 6 bases. There are 13 residues in the CDR3. V was shortened by 2 bases and J by 2 bases, with 9 bases between the two germline ends. Germline lookup yields CDR1 GTSNPN and CDR2 SVGIG (reference sequence). CDR3 protein: CAWSPGDNTEAFF. The DNA for the CDR3 is TGTGCCTGGAGTCCAGGGGATAACACTGAAGCTTTCTTT. Full variable domain (remainder filled in from reference TRBV30 and TRBJ1-1): SQTIHQWPATLVQPVGSPLSLECTVEGTSNPNLYWYRQAAGRGLQLLFYSVGIGQISSEVPQNLSASRPQDRQFILSSKKLLLSDSGFYLCAWSPGDNTEAFFGQGTRLTVV.

This sequence joins TRBV6-5 and TRBJ1-3; D uncertain. Per germline, CDR1 MNHEY and CDR2 SVGAGI. Trimming stripped 6 bases from V and 0 bases from J, with 12 bases between. This CDR3 has 15 amino acids. CDR3 coding DNA: TGTGCCAGCAGCTACATTCGGGCCTCTGGAAACACCATATATTTT. Protein sequence: CASSYIRASGNTIYF.

The V gene is TRBV29-1, the J gene TRBJ1-2; D remains ambiguous. This CDR3 is built from 12 residues. Looked up from germline, CDR1 is SQVTM and CDR2 is ANQGSEA. The V and J ends lost 6 bases and 4 bases respectively, with 12 bases between them. CDR3 protein: CSVTSLGYGYTF. DNA of the CDR3: TGCAGCGTGACAAGTTTAGGCTATGGCTACACCTTC.

This chain connects TRBV9 to TRBJ2-7; no firm D call. Germline V gene lookup returns CDR1 SGDLS and CDR2 YYNGEE. This CDR3 contains 15 residues. V was pared by 4 bases and J by 0 bases, with 14 bases between. Here the CDR3 DNA reads TGTGCCAGCAGCCCACAGACGCTATCCTCCTACGAGCAGTACTTC. Amino acids: CASSPQTLSSYEQYF.

The count of this clone is one. The chain employs TRBV19 and TRBJ2-2; D is uncertain. V shed 6 bases and J shed 4 bases, with 15 bases lying between them. Germline CDR1 LNHDA, CDR2 SQIVND (reference sequence). This CDR3 is built from 15 residues. The CDR3 protein is CASSLPLSGTGELFF. The DNA for the CDR3 is TGTGCCAGTAGCCTACCCCTCAGTGGCACCGGGGAGCTGTTTTTT.

The rearrangement joins TRBV9 to TRBJ2-7, with TRBD1 identical over 7 bases. With 3 bases clipped from V and 2 bases from J, the junction kept 11 bases outside the gene matches. CDR3 length: 16 amino acids. CDR1 is SGDLS and CDR2 is YYNGEE in the germline V gene. This CDR3 is CASSARSRDSPYEQYF. CDR3 in DNA: TGTGCCAGCAGCGCCCGTTCCCGGGACAGCCCCTACGAGCAGTACTTC.

As concerns this clone: Other DNA sequences in the same sample also yield this CDR3. CDR3 sequence reads: CASSDGAYGYTF. For the CDR3, the DNA is TGTGCCAGCAGTGACGGGGCTTATGGCTACACCTTC. The chain has TRBV6-1 and TRBJ1-2, with a weak D call TRBD1 (5 bases). The CDR3 is 12 amino acids. Germline lookup yields CDR1 MNHNS and CDR2 SASEGT. V lost 3 bases and J 5 bases, leaving 7 bases between the germline ends.